This T cell receptor beta chain derives from a study of CD8 T cells in ankylosing spondylitis. General study points: Matched synovial fluid from ankylosing spondylitis patients was reported to be enriched for disease-linked clones. Earlier authors reported some of these motif variants in reactive arthritis synovial fluid and blood. Within peripheral blood, clones linked to disease were CD8+ and relatively rare. Seemingly characteristic of ankylosing spondylitis blood was a TCR beta motif consisting of 7 or 8 highly homologous variants.

This CDR3 has 16 amino acids. Germline V gene lookup returns CDR1 SGHRS and CDR2 YFSETQ. As the method for making TCR beta libraries, quantitative 5'-RACE with molecular barcodes was used. TCRdb re-called the 5' RACE reads with MiXCR, one entry per CDR3 protein. The data show about 440,000 distinct CDR3 sequences, roughly 15% seen once. In this sample, this clonotype turned up a few times. Its antigen is not known. The germline gene is not matched at one end of the junction; a read error may be the cause. The material sequenced was blood, either unsorted or a sorted T cell fraction (not recorded which). The chain uses TRBV5-1 and TRBJ2-7; 8 bases fit TRBD2. This TCR was sampled from a male donor with ankylosing spondylitis. The CDR3 coding sequence is TGCGCCAGCAGTTTGGAAGCGGGAGTAGGGATCTACGAGCAGTACTTC. Amino acids: CASSLEAGVGIYEQYF.